This T cell receptor (beta chain) was found in a study of blood T cell repertoires in COVID-19 (dated by TCRdb to between 2020 and 2021). For the study in its entirety: Samples covering the acute and convalescent phases of COVID-19 were provided by collaborators in the United States, Italy and Spain. The prospective study material was composed of cDNA or gDNA derived from T cells, B-cell-depleted T cells, or PBMCs. Deeply sampled blood TCRbeta repertoires from subjects exposed to, actively infected with, or recovered from COVID-19 were included in the dataset. The repertoires were made available in a free public database intended to serve as a resource for research on the immune response to SARS-CoV-2. Samples came from the ongoing ImmuneRACE study (first 160 participants) plus 1,254 subjects from 6 global collaborators. Sample metadata almost always included a de-identified subject ID, COVID-19 status, age in years and sex. Where available, HLA class I and class II types were taken from metadata supplied by the sample provider and were not determined by assay-based typing.

The CDR3 starts with the cysteine, ends with the phenylalanine, and has 13 residues. Kept here is only the CDR3 DNA, which spans 39 bases and is read in frame from base 1. V loses 8 bases, J loses 3 bases, and the germline ends lie 13 bases apart. In the germline V gene, CDR1 corresponds to LGHNA and CDR2 to YNFKEQ. Results the study describes overall, beyond this receptor: The quantity of clinical and demographic metadata differed by source and by participant and was supplied without curation.

TCRbeta CDR3 regions were amplified from genomic DNA by means of the immunoSEQ Assay, a bias-controlled multiplex PCR. Processing in the source paper ran as follows. The number of nucleated cells in each sample was estimated from the amplification of reference gene primers within the assay. To quantify the absolute abundance of each unique TCRbeta CDR3 rearrangement, sequence reads were collapsed and filtered. For each sample, productive Simpson clonality was calculated as the square root of Simpson's diversity index over productive rearrangements. TCRdb took this table from immuneACCESS and kept in-frame rearrangements with V and J called. Such tables lack part of the clones; where checked against another copy, unresolved V genes explain under half of the gap, and the rest is unexplained. V, J and clone size are those of that table, while D and trimming were read from the DNA. This sample is represented by fewer than 650,000 clones; around nine tenths of them were singletons. Around 7.8% of the sample is taken by the ten largest.

Comments on this clone: Its antigen remains unidentified. Base qualities are not at hand, and no much larger clone is one base apart.

One collaborating source in Seattle enrolled patients during active infection and followed them longitudinally through the course of disease. The collaborating institutions used their own protocols to collect whole blood in K2EDTA tubes. For TCRbeta analysis, collaborators shipped samples as frozen whole blood, isolated PBMCs, or DNA extracted from either of those sample types. The TCR sequence derives from a woman in her fifties or sixties with COVID-19, enrolled during active disease. The rearranged chain carries TRBV4-2 and TRBJ1-1, with TRBD1 tentatively as D gene (6 bases match). The sample comprised peripheral blood. The DNA sequence is given as TGTGCCAGCGGAGGGGGGGTCTACACTGAAGCTTTCTTT. It encodes CASGGGVYTEAFF.